One sample yielded the 5 T cell receptor beta chains listed below, sequenced in a study of T-cell memory formation after mild COVID-19. TCRdb reanalysed the 5' RACE reads using MiXCR and keeps one entry per CDR3 protein. The profile shows around 130,000 distinct CDR3 sequences, around a sixth of them singletons. Sequenced sample: PBMCs or a T cell subset sorted from them (not recorded which). Receptors originate from an adult woman who had mild COVID-19 (a few samples of this study predate the infection). Cell type and time point are not known.

The chain couples TRBV6-5 to TRBJ2-5; D gene unclear. Germline loops: CDR1 MNHEY, CDR2 SVGAGI. Trimming stripped 5 bases from V and 1 base from J, with 11 bases between. This CDR3 contains 14 residues. The CDR3 protein is CASSGYQGQETQYF. CDR3 DNA: TGTGCCAGCAGTGGCTACCAAGGCCAAGAGACCCAGTACTTC.

The chain employs TRBV15 and TRBJ2-3; perhaps TRBD1 as D (6 bases). The CDR3 is 17 amino acids. The V and J ends lost 2 bases and 1 base respectively, with 16 bases between them. Germline V gene data show CDR1 as LNHNV and CDR2 as YYDKDF (reference sequence). The DNA of the CDR3 is TGTGCCACCAGCAGATCAGAACGGGACACAGGCACAGATACGCAGTATTTT. Encoded protein: CATSRSERDTGTDTQYF. The variable domain in full, with the rest retrieved from reference TRBV15 and TRBJ2-3, is DAMVIQNPRYQVTQFGKPVTLSCSQTLNHNVMYWYQQKSSQAPKLLFHYYDKDFNNEADTPDNFQSRRPNTSFCFLDIRSPGLGDTAMYLCATSRSERDTGTDTQYFGPGTRLTVL.

The chain is built from TRBV5-5 and TRBJ1-2, with D unresolved. Trimming left V 1 base short and J 4 bases short, with 11 bases between. Germline CDR1 is SGHKS and CDR2 is YYEKEE (reference sequence). The CDR3 extends over 14 amino acids. CDR3 bases: TGTGCCAGCAGCTTGTCCACAGTTTCCTATGGCTACACCTTC. Amino acids: CASSLSTVSYGYTF.

This clonotype has a handful of counts. The CDR3 spells CASSQDLTRNQPQHF. The CDR3 region has the DNA TGCGCCAGCAGCCAAGATCTGACAAGAAATCAGCCCCAGCATTTT. The chain employs TRBV4-3 and TRBJ1-5, with D uncertain. The germline V gene encodes CDR1 LGHNA and CDR2 YSLEER. The V gene lost 0 bases and the J gene lost 4 bases, with 10 bases spanning the gap. There are 15 residues in the CDR3.

The chain links TRBV2 to TRBJ2-7, with 8 bases fitting TRBD1. The CDR3 extends over 15 amino acids. Germline V gene lookup returns CDR1 SNHLY and CDR2 FYNNEI. Losses at the gene ends were 2 bases for V and 4 bases for J; bases not matched to a gene: 7. CDR3 in DNA: TGTGCCAGCAGTGAAACCCGGGACAGGTCATACGAGCAGTACTTC. Residues: CASSETRDRSYEQYF.